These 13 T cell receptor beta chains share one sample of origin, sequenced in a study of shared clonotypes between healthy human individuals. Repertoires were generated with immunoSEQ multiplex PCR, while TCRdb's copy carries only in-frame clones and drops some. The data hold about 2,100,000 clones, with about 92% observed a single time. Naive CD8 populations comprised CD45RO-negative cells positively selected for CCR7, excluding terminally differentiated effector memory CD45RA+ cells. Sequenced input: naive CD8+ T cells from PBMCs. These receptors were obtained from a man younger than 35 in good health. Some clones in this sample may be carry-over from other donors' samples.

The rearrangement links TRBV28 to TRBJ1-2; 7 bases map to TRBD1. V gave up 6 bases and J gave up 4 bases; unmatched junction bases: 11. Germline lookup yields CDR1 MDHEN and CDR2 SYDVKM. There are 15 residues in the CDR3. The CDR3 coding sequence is TGTGCCAGCAGCCTCCTCACCGGGACAGTCTATGGCTACACCTTC. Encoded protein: CASSLLTGTVYGYTF.

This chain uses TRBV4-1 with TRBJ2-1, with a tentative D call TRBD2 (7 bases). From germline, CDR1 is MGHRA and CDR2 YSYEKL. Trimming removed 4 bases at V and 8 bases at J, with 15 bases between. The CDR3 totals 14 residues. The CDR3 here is CASSLLRGADEQFF. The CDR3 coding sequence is TGCGCCAGCAGCCTTCTTCGGGGGGCGGATGAGCAGTTCTTC.

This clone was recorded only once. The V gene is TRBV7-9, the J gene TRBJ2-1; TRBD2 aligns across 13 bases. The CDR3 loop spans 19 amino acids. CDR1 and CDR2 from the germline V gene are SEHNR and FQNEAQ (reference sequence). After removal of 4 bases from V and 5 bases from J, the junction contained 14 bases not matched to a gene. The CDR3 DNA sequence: TGTGCCAGCAGCTCTAGGATCCAACTAGCGGGAGGGCTACACAATGAGCAGTTCTTC. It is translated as CASSSRIQLAGGLHNEQFF.

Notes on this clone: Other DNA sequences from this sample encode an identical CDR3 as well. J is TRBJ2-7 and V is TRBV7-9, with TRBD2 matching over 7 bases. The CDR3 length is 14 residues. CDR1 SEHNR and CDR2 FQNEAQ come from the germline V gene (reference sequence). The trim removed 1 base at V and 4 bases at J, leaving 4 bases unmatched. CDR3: CASSLVLAPYEQYF. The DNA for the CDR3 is TGTGCCAGCAGCTTAGTACTAGCGCCGTACGAGCAGTACTTC.

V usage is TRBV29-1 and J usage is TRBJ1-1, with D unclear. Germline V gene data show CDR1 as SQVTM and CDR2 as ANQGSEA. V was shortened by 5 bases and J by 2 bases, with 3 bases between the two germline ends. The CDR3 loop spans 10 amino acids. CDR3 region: CSVINTEAFF. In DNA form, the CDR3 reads TGCAGCGTTATAAACACTGAAGCTTTCTTT. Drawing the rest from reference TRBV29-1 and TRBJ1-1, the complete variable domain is SAVISQKPSRDICQRGTSLTIQCQVDSQVTMMFWYRQQPGQSLTLIATANQGSEATYESGFVIDKFPISRPNLTFSTLTVSNMSPEDSSIYLCSVINTEAFFGQGTRLTVV.

In DNA, the CDR3 is TGTGCCAGCAGTTACTCGGAGATCTACGAGCAGTACTTC. As protein: CASSYSEIYEQYF. This sequence joins TRBV6-6 and TRBJ2-7; D unclear. Germline CDR1 is MNHNY and CDR2 is SVGAGI (reference sequence). This CDR3 is 13 amino acids long. Trimming took 0 bases from V and 3 from J, leaving 6 bases between them.

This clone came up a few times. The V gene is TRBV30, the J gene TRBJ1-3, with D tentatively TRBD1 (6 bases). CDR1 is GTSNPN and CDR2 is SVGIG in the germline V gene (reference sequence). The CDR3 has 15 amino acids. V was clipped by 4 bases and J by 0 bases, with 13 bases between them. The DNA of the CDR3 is TGTGCCTGGACGAGGGGGGAGAGCTCTGGAAACACCATATATTTT. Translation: CAWTRGESSGNTIYF.

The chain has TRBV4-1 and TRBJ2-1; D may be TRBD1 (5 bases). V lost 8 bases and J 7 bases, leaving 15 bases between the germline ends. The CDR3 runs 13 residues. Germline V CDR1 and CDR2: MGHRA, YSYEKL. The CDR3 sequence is CASGHKRGNEQFF. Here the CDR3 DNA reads TGCGCCAGCGGACACAAAAGGGGTAATGAGCAGTTCTTC.

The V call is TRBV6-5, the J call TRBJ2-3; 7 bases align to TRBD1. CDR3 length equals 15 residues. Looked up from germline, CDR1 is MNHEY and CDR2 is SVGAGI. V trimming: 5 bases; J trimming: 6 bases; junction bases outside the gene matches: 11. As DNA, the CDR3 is TGTGCCAGCAGTCCAATGACAGGGAATTTTGATACGCAGTATTTT. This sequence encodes CASSPMTGNFDTQYF.

The CDR3 spells CASSLLRDNVYEQYF. For the CDR3, the DNA is TGTGCCAGCAGTTTATTACGGGACAACGTGTACGAGCAGTACTTC. The rearrangement joins TRBV28 to TRBJ2-7; D is perhaps TRBD1 (6 bases). Germline values: CDR1 MDHEN, CDR2 SYDVKM. Between the trimmed V and J ends, which lost 1 base and 4 bases, there was a span of 14 bases. There are 15 residues in the CDR3.

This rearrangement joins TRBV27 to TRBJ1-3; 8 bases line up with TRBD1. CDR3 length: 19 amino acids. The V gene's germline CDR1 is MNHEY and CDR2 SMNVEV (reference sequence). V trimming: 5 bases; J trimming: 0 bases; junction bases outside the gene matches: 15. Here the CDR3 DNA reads TGTGCCAGCAGTCCCCAGGGGGCCTTCCTCCTAAGCTCTGGAAACACCATATATTTT. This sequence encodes CASSPQGAFLLSSGNTIYF.

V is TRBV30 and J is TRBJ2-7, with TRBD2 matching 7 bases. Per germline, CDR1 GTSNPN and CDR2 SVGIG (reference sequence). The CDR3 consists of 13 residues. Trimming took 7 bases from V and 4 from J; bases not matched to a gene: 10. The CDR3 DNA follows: TGTGCCTCGATGGGGGGGGTGGTTTACGAGCAGTACTTC. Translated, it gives CASMGGVVYEQYF.

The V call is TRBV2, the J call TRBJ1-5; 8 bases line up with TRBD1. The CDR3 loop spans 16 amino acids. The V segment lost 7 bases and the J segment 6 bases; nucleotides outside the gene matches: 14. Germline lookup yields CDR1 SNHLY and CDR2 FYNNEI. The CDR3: CASKYSQGAIGQPQHF. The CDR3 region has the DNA TGTGCCAGCAAGTATAGTCAGGGGGCGATCGGTCAGCCCCAGCATTTT. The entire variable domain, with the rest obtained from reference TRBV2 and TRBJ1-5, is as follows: EPEVTQTPSHQVTQMGQEVILRCVPISNHLYFYWYRQILGQKVEFLVSFYNNEISEKSEIFDDQFSVERPDGSNFTLKIRSTKLEDSAMYFCASKYSQGAIGQPQHFGDGTRLSIL.